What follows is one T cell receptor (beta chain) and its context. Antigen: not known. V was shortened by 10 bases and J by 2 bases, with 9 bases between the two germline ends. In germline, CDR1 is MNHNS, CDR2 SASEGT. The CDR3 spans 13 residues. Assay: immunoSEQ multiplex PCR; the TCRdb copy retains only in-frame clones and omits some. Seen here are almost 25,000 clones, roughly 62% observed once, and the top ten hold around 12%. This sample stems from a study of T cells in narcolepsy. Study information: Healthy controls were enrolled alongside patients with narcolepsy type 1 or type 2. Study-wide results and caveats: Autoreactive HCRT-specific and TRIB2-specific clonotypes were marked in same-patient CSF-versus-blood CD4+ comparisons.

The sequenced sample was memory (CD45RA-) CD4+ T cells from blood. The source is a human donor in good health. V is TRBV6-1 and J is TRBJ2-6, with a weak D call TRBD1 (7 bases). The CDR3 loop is CATRGAGANVLTF. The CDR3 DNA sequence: TGTGCCACCAGGGGGGCTGGGGCCAACGTCCTGACTTTC.